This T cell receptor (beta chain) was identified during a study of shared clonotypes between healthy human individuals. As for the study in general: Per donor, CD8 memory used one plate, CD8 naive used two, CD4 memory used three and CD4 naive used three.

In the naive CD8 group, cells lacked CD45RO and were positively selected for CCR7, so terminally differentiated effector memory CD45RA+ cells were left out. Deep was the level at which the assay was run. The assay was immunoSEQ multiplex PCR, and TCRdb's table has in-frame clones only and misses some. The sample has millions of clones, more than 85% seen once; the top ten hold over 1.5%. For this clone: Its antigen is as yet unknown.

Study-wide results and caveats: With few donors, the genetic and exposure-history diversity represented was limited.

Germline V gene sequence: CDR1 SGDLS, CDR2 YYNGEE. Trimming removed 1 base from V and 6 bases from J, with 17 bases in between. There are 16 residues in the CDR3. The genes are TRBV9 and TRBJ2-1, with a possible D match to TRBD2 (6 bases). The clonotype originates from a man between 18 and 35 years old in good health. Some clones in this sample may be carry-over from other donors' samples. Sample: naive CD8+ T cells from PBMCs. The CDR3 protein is CASSVYQGLAGNEQFF. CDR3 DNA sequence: TGTGCCAGCAGCGTATACCAGGGACTCGCCGGCAATGAGCAGTTCTTC.